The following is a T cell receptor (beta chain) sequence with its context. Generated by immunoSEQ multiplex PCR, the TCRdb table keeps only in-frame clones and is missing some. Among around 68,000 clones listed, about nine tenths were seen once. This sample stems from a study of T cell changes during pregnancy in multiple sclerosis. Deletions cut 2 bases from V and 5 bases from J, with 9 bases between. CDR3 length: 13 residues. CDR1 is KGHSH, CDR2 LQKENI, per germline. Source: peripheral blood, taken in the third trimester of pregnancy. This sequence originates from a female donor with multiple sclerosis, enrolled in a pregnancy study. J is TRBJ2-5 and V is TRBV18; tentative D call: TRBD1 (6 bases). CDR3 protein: CASSPTGKETQYF. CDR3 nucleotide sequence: TGTGCCAGCTCACCAACAGGGAAGGAGACCCAGTACTTC. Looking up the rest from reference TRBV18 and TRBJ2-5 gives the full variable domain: NAGVMQNPRHLVRRRGQEARLRCSPMKGHSHVYWYRQLPEEGLKFMVYLQKENIIDESGMPKERFSAEFPKEGPSILRIQQVVRGDSAAYFCASSPTGKETQYFGPGTRLLVL.